What follows describes a single TCR beta chain. This receptor's antigen is unknown. Per-base quality was not reported, and no clone a single base away is much larger than it. Amplification of TCR beta CDR3 regions was carried out from RNA transcripts. A first-round RT-PCR of the TCR CDR3 used the HTBI primer set with the Qiagen OneStep RT-PCR kit. The libraries were constructed in a second round of multiplex PCR and then size-selected and purified. The libraries were sequenced on an Illumina HiSeq2000 using paired-end 100 bp reads. As for the authors' bioinformatics: SOAPnuke was used to process the raw data, with reads discarded if the reads contained adapters or uncalled bases, had a mean Phred below 15, or lacked an exact constant-primer or identifier match. COPE v1.2.5 was used to merge the high-quality paired reads, and each unique nucleotide sequence was defined as a clonotype. Clonotypes were aligned to IMGT TRBV, TRBD and TRBJ reference segments using MiTCR v1.1. The analysis was restricted to V-J combinations with a frequency above 0.0001, which together covered 99.2% of the repertoires. A TCS score was defined as the ratio of F50 (clonal expansion) to E x V (chaos), with BLOSUM62-based TCRdist applied between CDR3 peptides within each V-J. Welch's t-statistics and random forest reduced around 510 V-J features to roughly 13, which were used in a naive Bayes classifier (R e1071). In TCRdb, the public reads were trimmed at Q25 with fastp and aligned with MiXCR, with productive beta chains retained. Records with the same CDR3 protein are collapsed into one entry carrying the most frequent genes and DNA. These V and J calls rely on TCRdb rather than the paper's analysis. The sample has some 300,000 distinct CDR3 sequences on record, approximately 18% of them singletons. The ten most abundant clones make up approximately 35% of the sample.

Trimming removed 1 base from V and 6 bases from J; the gene matches leave 4 bases unexplained. CDR1 and CDR2 (ENHRY, SYGVKD) derive from the germline V gene. Taken from cysteine to phenylalanine, the CDR3 has 15 residues. Just the 45-base CDR3 DNA is kept, in frame starting at base 1. Ophthalmopathy patients had moderately to severely active disease, with a Clinical Activity Score of 3 or more, a NOSPECS grade of 4 or more, and a disease duration of less than 3 months. Any patient with an uncontrolled infection, another autoimmune disease, pregnancy or lactation was excluded. Clinical symptoms, serum thyroxine and TRAb, thyroid ultrasound, and orbital computed tomography formed the basis for the diagnoses. Ficoll-Paque density gradient centrifugation was used to isolate PBMCs from approximately 11 ml of fresh peripheral blood. Total RNA was extracted with Trizol reagent, and quality was checked on an Agilent 2100 Bioanalyzer.

The sample originates from a study of T cells in Graves' hyperthyroidism and ophthalmopathy (dated by TCRdb to about 2019). Looking at the study overall: Peripheral blood samples were taken at the time of initial diagnosis, prior to any treatment. TCR V-J signatures able to tell the groups apart were searched for in a discovery cohort of 90 to 100 patients, of whom more than 40 had Graves' ophthalmopathy and roughly 58 had stable Graves' hyperthyroidism. Prospective prediction of ophthalmopathy was tested in an independent validation cohort of fewer than 20 hyperthyroidism patients and 17 patients who later progressed to ophthalmopathy. The 75 to 100 discovery patients were divided at random into training and test sets in a 7:3 ratio. In addition, the study compared T-cell repertoires in thyroid tissue and in blood from roughly 6 Graves' hyperthyroidism patients. After blood sampling, hyperthyroidism patients were treated with methimazole at a starting dose of 30 mg daily, and ophthalmopathy patients were treated with high-dose intravenous methylprednisolone. According to the paper, TCR Vbeta CDR3 sequencing was carried out on 120 to 150 peripheral blood samples, which came from over 40 ophthalmopathy, roughly 75 hyperthyroidism and roughly 17 progressor patients. The paper as a whole reports these results and caveats: During validation, the model predicted progression to ophthalmopathy a median of approximately 6.5 months ahead of onset, with roughly 65% sensitivity and around 72% specificity. Blood samples also contained most of the expanded thyroid clonotypes (frequency above 0.001), which suggests that blood repertoires may reflect thyroid immune responses. No statistical method was used to set the sample size in advance, and investigators knew the group allocation. Ophthalmopathy was separated from stable hyperthyroidism by a 13 V-J signature model, with approximately 86% sensitivity and approximately 81% specificity obtained in cross-validation and 80%/75% obtained in testing.

This receptor was taken from a man aged 45-60 years with Graves' ophthalmopathy. Sample: blood. The V and J genes are TRBV10-3 and TRBJ2-3, and TRBD2 aligns with 10 junction nucleotides. DNA sequence: TGTGCCATCAGTGAGTTACTAGCGGGAAGGGATACGCAGTATTTT. The resulting protein is CAISELLAGRDTQYF.